This T cell receptor (beta chain) came from a study of Graves' ophthalmopathy and Graves' hyperthyroidism. Notes on the study in general: A 13-signature model separated ophthalmopathy from stable hyperthyroidism, reaching around 89% sensitivity and around 83% specificity cross-validated.

Other autoimmune disease, uncontrolled infection, pregnancy and lactation led to exclusion. 8.5 to 10 ml of fresh blood yielded the PBMCs by density gradient. The CDR3 loop spans 15 amino acids. V was shortened by 6 bases and J by 4 bases, with 16 bases between the two germline ends. RNA transcripts served as template for amplifying TCR beta CDR3 sequences. First-round RT-PCR with HTBI primers preceded a second-round multiplex PCR. A single record per CDR3 protein comes from TCRdb applying MiXCR to the multiplex PCR reads. The sample lists roughly 700,000 distinct CDR3 sequences; around 40% were seen once. As regards this clonotype: Its target is not known.

The J gene is TRBJ1-3, the V gene TRBV12-3 or TRBV12-4; D is unresolved. The receptor was isolated from an adult man with Graves' ophthalmopathy. The material sequenced was peripheral blood. The CDR3 is CASSPDNAAGNTIYF. The DNA of the CDR3 is TGTGCCAGCAGCCCAGACAACGCCGCCGGAAACACCATATATTTT.